This T cell receptor (beta chain) was recorded in a study of blood T cells in healthy people across ages. Peripheral blood, about 9.8 milliliters per donor, was collected. Study-wide results and caveats: Unsorted PBMCs prevented conclusive naive versus antigen-experienced comparison.

Through a sample-barcoded 5' primer and a J-beta primer mix, a second PCR was run for roughly 7 to 12 cycles. TCRdb independently ran MiXCR on the 5' RACE reads; one entry per CDR3 protein. Seen here are some 560,000 distinct CDR3 sequences, roughly a quarter observed once, and the top ten hold approximately 3.6%. This clonotype was detected a few times. Antigen specificity is unknown. One end of the junction is discordant with germline, which a read error may explain. This CDR3 is 18 amino acids long. In germline, CDR1 is MGHRA, CDR2 YSYEKL. These data also featured in a second study, about T cells of mothers and their children. That paper adds: Donation was provided by three healthy Caucasian mothers along with their six children.

The sample comprised blood. V and J are TRBV4-1 and TRBJ2-2; 15 positions agree with TRBD2. The sequence derives from a boy aged 2-15 years in good health. In DNA form, the CDR3 reads TGCGCCAGCGGCCAACTAGGACTAGCGGGGGGGCTGACCGGGGAGCTGTTTTTT. Translating gives CASGQLGLAGGLTGELFF.